Below are 25 T cell receptor beta chains sequenced from a single sample in a study of CD8 T cells in Susac syndrome. The RNA input was about 0.5 to 1 ug, and it was reverse transcribed with random hexamers. TCRdb passed the immunoSEQ multiplex PCR reads through MiXCR, listing each CDR3 protein once. The data show 150,000 to 200,000 distinct CDR3 sequences, roughly 95% seen once. Sequenced: CD4+ T cells from PBMCs. These receptors were obtained from a human donor in good health.

This clonotype was seen only once. The rearrangement uses TRBV15 and TRBJ1-2; D may be TRBD1 (6 bases). CDR3 size: 14 residues. Germline-derived CDR1 and CDR2 are LNHNV and YYDKDF (reference sequence). V lost 5 bases and J 5 bases, leaving 15 bases between the germline ends. The CDR3 coding sequence is TGTGCCACCAGCCCGCCGGGGGGGCAGTATGGCTACACCTTC. As protein: CATSPPGGQYGYTF.

This chain links TRBV5-1 with TRBJ2-3; 14 positions agree with TRBD2. CDR1 SGHRS and CDR2 YFSETQ come from the germline V gene. V lost 4 bases, J lost 5 bases, and 6 bases stayed unmatched. CDR3 length equals 16 residues. The CDR3: CASSPGLAGVGDTQYF. The CDR3 DNA is TGCGCCAGCAGCCCGGGACTAGCGGGAGTGGGAGATACGCAGTATTTT.

This chain joins TRBV5-1 and TRBJ2-7, with a tentative D call TRBD1 (6 bases). V lost 0 bases and J 2 bases, leaving 12 bases between the germline ends. The CDR3 runs 15 residues. The germline gives CDR1 SGHRS, CDR2 YFSETQ. CDR3 DNA sequence: TGCGCCAGCAGCTTGGGAACAGGGATTACCTACGAGCAGTACTTC. It specifies CASSLGTGITYEQYF.

The chain joins TRBV20-1 to TRBJ1-2; D is undetermined. The CDR3 has 11 residues. V dropped 3 bases and J dropped 4 bases, with 6 bases sitting between them. Per germline, CDR1 DFQATT and CDR2 SNEGSKA (reference sequence). The CDR3 loop reads CSARGFYGYTF. In nucleotides, the CDR3 is TGCAGTGCTAGGGGCTTCTATGGCTACACCTTC.

The sample holds one count of this clonotype. The CDR3 DNA follows: TGTGCCTGGACCGGGGACAGGGCCCCGCCGAAGTTCTTC. Translating gives CAWTGDRAPPKFF. V usage is TRBV30 and J usage is TRBJ2-1; 9 nucleotides agree with TRBD1. The J segment lost 14 bases and the V segment lost 4 bases, leaving 12 bases of the junction unmatched. CDR3 size: 13 residues. Looked up from germline, CDR1 is GTSNPN and CDR2 is SVGIG (reference sequence).

The V and J genes are TRBV6-2 or TRBV6-3 and TRBJ1-2, with a tentative D call TRBD1 (5 bases). Germline CDR1 and CDR2: MNHEY and SVGEGT. CDR3 length: 12 amino acids. With 5 bases removed from V and 7 bases from J, the gap between germline ends came to 11 bases. The CDR3 region is CASSPQRGGYTF. DNA of the CDR3: TGTGCCAGCAGTCCTCAGAGGGGTGGCTACACCTTC.

The chain combines TRBV12-3 or TRBV12-4 with TRBJ2-5; D may be TRBD1 (6 bases). V gave up 5 bases and J gave up 0 bases, with 10 bases separating them. This CDR3 has 14 residues. This CDR3 is CASSTGTNQETQYF. The DNA for the CDR3 is TGTGCCAGCAGTACCGGGACAAACCAAGAGACCCAGTACTTC.

The J gene is TRBJ2-1, the V gene TRBV9, with D unclear. The CDR3 runs to 16 residues. The V and J ends lost 1 base and 5 bases respectively, with 16 bases between them. Germline V gene lookup returns CDR1 SGDLS and CDR2 YYNGEE. The DNA of the CDR3 is TGTGCCAGCAGCGTAACCCTCGAACGACGAAACAATGAGCAGTTCTTC. As protein: CASSVTLERRNNEQFF. Combining the CDR3 with reference TRBV9 and TRBJ2-1 gives the whole variable domain DSGVTQTPKHLITATGQRVTLRCSPRSGDLSVYWYQQSLDQGLQFLIQYYNGEERAKGNILERFSAQQFPDLHSELNLSSLELGDSALYFCASSVTLERRNNEQFFGPGTRLTVL.

The genes are TRBV20-1 and TRBJ2-5; 9 nucleotides align to TRBD2. Germline CDR1 and CDR2: DFQATT and SNEGSKA (reference sequence). Germline trimming cut 6 bases from V and 4 bases from J; bases unmatched to any gene: 9. CDR3 length: 14 amino acids. DNA for the CDR3: TGCAGTGCACCCGGGACTAGCAATTCAGAGACCCAGTACTTC. Protein product: CSAPGTSNSETQYF.

The rearrangement links TRBV7-6 to TRBJ1-2, with D uncertain. Germline assignment: CDR1 SGHVS and CDR2 FNYEAQ. This CDR3 is built from 13 residues. The V gene lost 2 bases and the J gene lost 2 bases, with 6 bases spanning the gap. CDR3 DNA sequence: TGTGCCAGCAGCTTAACAGAGAACTATGGCTACACCTTC. It encodes CASSLTENYGYTF.

This chain connects TRBV2 to TRBJ2-1; the D gene is possibly TRBD1 (5 bases). The germline CDR1 and CDR2 sequences are SNHLY and FYNNEI. V was pared by 5 bases and J by 4 bases, with 12 bases between. This CDR3 is 14 amino acids long. The DNA for the CDR3 is TGTGCCAGCAGTTGGGGCGACGGTTACAATGAGCAGTTCTTC. The encoded protein is CASSWGDGYNEQFF.

The chain combines TRBV4-2 with TRBJ2-2; D not certain. V was trimmed by 4 bases and J by 5 bases, leaving 8 bases between them. CDR3 size: 13 residues. The germline CDR1 and CDR2 sequences are LGHNA and YNFKEQ. The CDR3 DNA sequence: TGTGCCAGCAGCCGTGGGTTAACCGGGGAGCTGTTTTTT. This translates into CASSRGLTGELFF.

J is TRBJ2-3 and V is TRBV24-1; perhaps TRBD1 as D (6 bases). This CDR3 contains 16 residues. Per germline, CDR1 KGHDR and CDR2 SFDVKD. V lost 4 bases to trimming and J lost 3 bases, with 16 bases between them. The chain's CDR3 is CATSDTATGLTDTQYF. The CDR3 DNA sequence: TGTGCCACCAGTGACACCGCGACAGGCTTAACAGATACGCAGTATTTT.

The gene calls are TRBV4-3 and TRBJ1-2; no firm D call. This CDR3 region has 15 residues. Between the trimmed V and J ends, which lost 0 bases and 4 bases, there was a span of 12 bases. The germline CDR1 and CDR2 sequences are LGHNA and YSLEER. CDR3 region: CASSQDLGRTYGYTF. CDR3 DNA: TGCGCCAGCAGCCAAGATCTGGGCAGGACCTATGGCTACACCTTC.

The V gene is TRBV20-1, the J gene TRBJ2-1; TRBD2 matches 7 bases. The length of the CDR3 is 12 residues. J was trimmed by 9 bases and V by 6 bases; bases with no gene match: 8. Per the germline V gene, CDR1 is DFQATT and CDR2 is SNEGSKA (reference sequence). The CDR3 DNA follows: TGCAGTGCCAAGGAGGGAGGGCTTGAGCAGTTCTTC. Translating it yields CSAKEGGLEQFF.

This clonotype has a handful of counts. The chain joins TRBV9 to TRBJ2-1, with no clear D. The CDR3 loop spans 13 amino acids. V gave up 2 bases and J gave up 2 bases, with 5 bases separating them. Per germline, CDR1 SGDLS and CDR2 YYNGEE. CDR3 amino acids: CASSVGTYNEQFF. CDR3 in DNA: TGTGCCAGCAGCGTGGGGACCTACAATGAGCAGTTCTTC.

The rearrangement uses TRBV7-2 and TRBJ2-5; the D is unclear. The CDR3 totals 15 residues. V gave up 10 bases and J gave up 1 base, with 19 bases separating them. Germline V gene lookup returns CDR1 SGHTA and CDR2 FQGNSA. CDR3 sequence reads: CATVREVGLQETQYF. Here the CDR3 DNA reads TGTGCCACCGTCCGAGAGGTAGGCCTCCAAGAGACCCAGTACTTC.

The chain recombines TRBV20-1 with TRBJ2-5; D is ambiguous. The CDR3 runs to 11 residues. Germline V gives CDR1 DFQATT, CDR2 SNEGSKA (reference sequence). Trimming left V 1 base short and J 5 bases short, with 5 bases between. The CDR3 sequence is CSARGVETQYF. CDR3 in DNA: TGCAGTGCTAGAGGGGTTGAGACCCAGTACTTC.

This clonotype has a single count. This chain connects TRBV30 to TRBJ1-2, with TRBD1 matching over 7 bases. Losses at the gene ends were 0 bases for V and 5 bases for J; bases not matched to a gene: 9. The CDR3 spans 15 residues. Germline values: CDR1 GTSNPN, CDR2 SVGIG (reference sequence). DNA for the CDR3: TGTGCCTGGAGTGTGCGACGGACAGGCCAGTATGGCTACACCTTC. Translating it yields CAWSVRRTGQYGYTF.

V is TRBV12-3 or TRBV12-4 and J is TRBJ1-4; no clear D. V shed 0 bases and J shed 3 bases, with 8 bases lying between them. The CDR3 spans 15 residues. CDR3 loop: CASSLAGGANEKLFF. CDR3 coding DNA: TGTGCCAGCAGTTTAGCTGGCGGGGCTAATGAAAAACTGTTTTTT.

The V gene is TRBV4-2, the J gene TRBJ1-1; 10 positions agree with TRBD1. The CDR3 contains 15 residues. Germline CDR1 and CDR2: LGHNA and YNFKEQ. The ends lost 4 bases at V and 4 bases at J; junction bases unmatched: 6. For the CDR3, the DNA is TGTGCCAGCAGCCGGCCGGGACAGGGGATCACTGAAGCTTTCTTT. Its translation is CASSRPGQGITEAFF.

This chain links TRBV29-1 with TRBJ1-4, with TRBD1 identical over 7 bases. The CDR3 runs 15 residues. V lost 4 bases to trimming and J lost 5 bases; unmatched junction nucleotides: 10. Germline CDR1 and CDR2: SQVTM and ANQGSEA. The CDR3 region has the DNA TGCAGCGTTGGGATCGCCGGGACAGAGAATGAAAAACTGTTTTTT. As protein: CSVGIAGTENEKLFF.

This clonotype was seen once. The rearrangement joins TRBV6-1 to TRBJ2-1; 7 nucleotides match TRBD2. There are 12 residues in the CDR3. Germline CDR1 is MNHNS and CDR2 is SASEGT. Trimming at V came to 6 bases and at J to 10 bases, leaving 6 bases not matched to a gene. CDR3 DNA sequence: TGTGCCAGCAGAAAGCGGGAAGGGGAGCAGTTCTTC. Encoded protein: CASRKREGEQFF.

This rearrangement joins TRBV5-1 to TRBJ2-2, with 8 bases lining up with TRBD2. The CDR3 is 18 amino acids. CDR1 and CDR2 (germline): SGHRS, YFSETQ. J was trimmed by 0 bases and V by 3 bases; bases with no gene match: 10. CDR3 region: CASSYIILAGTNTGELFF. The CDR3 coding sequence is TGCGCCAGCAGCTACATCATTTTAGCGGGAACGAACACCGGGGAGCTGTTTTTT.

V and J are TRBV14 and TRBJ2-3; D unclear. The CDR3 loop spans 11 amino acids. The germline gives CDR1 SGHDN, CDR2 FVKESK. V gave up 6 bases and J gave up 7 bases, with 8 bases separating them. CDR3 DNA: TGTGCCAGCAGTCGAGTCAATACGCAGTATTTT. It yields the protein CASSRVNTQYF.